This T cell receptor beta chain stems from a study of shared clonotypes between healthy human individuals. The CDR3 spans 16 residues. Study results and caveats: Tissues were not sampled, only blood, and their repertoires likely differ.

Sequencing was performed with immunoSEQ multiplex PCR; in TCRdb, only in-frame clones are kept and a portion is missing. Among roughly 2,300,000 clones listed, 92% were seen once. This clone showed up just once. The antigen is unknown. The receptor was derived from a man aged 18 to 30 in good health. Some clones in this sample may be carry-over from other donors' samples. The sample was naive CD4+ T cells from PBMCs. Indicated subset: CD45RA+ positively selected. The chain is built from TRBV21-1 and TRBJ1-3; the table's D call TRBD1 went unverified against the DNA. TRBV21-1 counts as a pseudogene. Written as DNA, the CDR3 is TGTGCCAGCAGCAAAGGTCGCAGGGGGGCTGGAAACACCATATATTTT. Translated, it gives CASSKGRRGAGNTIYF.